This T cell receptor beta chain was observed in a study of T cell responses to AZD1222 COVID-19 vaccine. There are 16 residues in the CDR3. The germline CDR1 and CDR2 sequences are SGHTA and FQGNSA. Trimming removed 5 bases at V and 0 bases at J, with 11 bases between. The study, taken as a whole, reports: Elevations in Spike-specific TCR breadth and depth followed administration of two AZD1222 doses. Females outnumbered males among donors, who were mostly white British; clonal diversity was possibly underestimated. Within unmutated variant regions lay the reported targets of nearly half of spike-specific TCRs.

The table lists this clone with a count of one. Its antigen is unidentified. Only in-frame clones appear in the TCRdb table, and some are missing; sequencing was by immunoSEQ multiplex PCR. Of 150,000 to 200,000 clones listed, around 90% are singletons. The chain has TRBV7-2 and TRBJ2-6; D not certain. The sequence came from an adult who received the AZD1222 COVID-19 vaccine. The material sequenced was peripheral blood, taken 28 days after the second AZD1222 dose. The CDR3 region is CASSPVSLSGANVLTF. DNA for the CDR3: TGTGCCAGCAGCCCTGTGAGCCTCTCTGGGGCCAACGTCCTGACTTTC.